The clone carrying this T cell receptor beta chain was seen repeatedly, ten times or more. As yet, its antigen is unknown. The CDR3 runs to 16 residues. CDR1 is MNHEY and CDR2 is SMNVEV in the germline V gene (reference sequence). The V segment lost 5 bases and the J segment 1 base; nucleotides outside the gene matches: 9. These data come from a study of regulatory T cells in long-lasting Graves disease. According to the study, TCR beta libraries were built with iRepertoire HTBI primers and CDR3-region Arm-PCR. Per the original methods: Overall, samples carried approximately 60 TRBV and more than 13 TRBJ segments. Using its own MiXCR run on the multiplex PCR reads, TCRdb lists one record per CDR3 protein. These V and J calls are TCRdb output, not the study's own analysis. The sample carries approximately 360,000 distinct CDR3 sequences, about 23% recorded once. Time point denoted: persistent/refractory GD, antithyroid drugs over 5 years with positive TRAb. Following extraction of RNA from PBMCs, that RNA was used to make the TCR library. Graves' disease diagnosis was established per American Thyroid Association guidelines. EDTA tubes collected nine milliliters of peripheral blood.

Study findings and constraints: TRBV28, TRBJ1-2 and TRBJ2-5 were favored in persistent disease.

This receptor was taken from a woman in her 40s with Graves disease. This chain links TRBV27 with TRBJ2-5; TRBD1 matches at 8 bases. The sequenced sample was peripheral blood mononuclear cells (PBMCs), obtained when the disease was refractory, from a patient treated with antithyroid drugs. The CDR3 bases are TGTGCCAGCAGTCCACAGGGGGAAATAGGCCAAGAGACCCAGTACTTC. Protein sequence: CASSPQGEIGQETQYF.